Shown below are 21 T cell receptor delta chains from a single sample sequenced in a study of delta chains in infants with herpesvirus infections. PBMC RNA was reverse transcribed using gamma-chain- and delta-chain-specific primers. TCRdb made new clone calls on the RT-PCR reads using CATT. The table has roughly 1,000 delta-chain clones, approximately 9% seen once; the top ten hold more than 5%. The material was peripheral blood, obtained at time point 2 of longitudinal follow-up. These receptors all stem from a human donor who was a Ugandan infant, either HIV-exposed or HIV-unexposed (not recorded which).

As concerns this clone: The likely explanation is a read error, given a far larger clone one base away. This CDR3 is CACVPLYWGISPRLAYTDKLFF. The CDR3 region has the DNA TGTGCCTGTGTGCCCCTCTACTGGGGGATTTCTCCAAGACTGGCGTACACCGATAAACTCTTCTTT. V and J are TRDV2 and TRDJ2; 10 bases line up with TRDD3. The J gene was not available in TCRdb and was assigned here by matching the DNA to germline segments. The V gene end was trimmed by 5 bases and the J gene end by 12 bases; junction bases not matched to a gene: 35. In germline, CDR1 is GEAIGNYY, CDR2 EKD. This CDR3 region has 22 residues.

This clone is medium-sized within its sample. The sample holds other DNA sequences that translate to the same CDR3. The V gene is TRDV1, the J gene TRDJ1; 12 bases map to TRDD3. Losses at the gene ends were 4 bases for V and 0 bases for J; bases not matched to a gene: 33. The CDR3 covers 26 residues. CDR1 and CDR2 (germline): TSWWSYY, QGS. The CDR3 loop is CALGGSTWSFSPYWGIQRDHTDKLIF. The CDR3 DNA reads as TGTGCTCTTGGGGGTTCGACCTGGTCCTTCTCCCCGTACTGGGGGATACAAAGGGACCACACCGATAAACTCATCTTT.

This clone is judged large. Other nucleotide sequences in the sample specify the same CDR3. The rearrangement joins TRDV1 to TRDJ1; 7 bases line up with TRDD3. This CDR3 is 19 amino acids long. Trimming removed 0 bases from V and 0 bases from J; junction bases left unmatched: 13. Germline-derived CDR1 and CDR2 are TSWWSYY and QGS. The chain's CDR3 is CALGELSVYWGLHTDKLIF. The CDR3, as DNA: TGTGCTCTTGGGGAACTATCCGTCTACTGGGGACTACACACCGATAAACTCATCTTT.

This clone has a handful of counts. This sequence may be a read error, since a much larger clone differs from it by one base. The chain couples TRDV2 to TRDJ1; maybe TRDD3 (5 bases). The germline gives CDR1 GEAIGNYY, CDR2 EKD. V was shortened by 1 base and J by 5 bases, with 13 bases between the two germline ends. CDR3 length: 14 amino acids. The CDR3 here is CACDTLSGEDKLIF. The CDR3 DNA is TGTGCCTGTGACACACTTTCAGGGGAGGATAAACTCATCTTT.

A remark on this clone: A read error may explain this, as a much larger clone is one base away. The J gene call is TRDJ1, but no V gene call exists; the table names TRDD3, a call not compared with the DNA. The CDR3 has 19 amino acids. DNA for the CDR3: TGTGCTACCGTTCCCCACGTACTGGGGGATACGGATGGCACCGATAAACTCATCTTT. Encoded protein: CATVPHVLGDTDGTDKLIF.

This clone was counted between two and nine times. This may be a read error, as it is one base from a much larger clone. This chain uses TRDV1 with TRDJ1; no clear D. This CDR3 has 17 amino acids. V was trimmed by 0 bases and J by 0 bases, leaving 14 bases between them. CDR1 is TSWWSYY and CDR2 is QGS in the germline V gene. The CDR3 DNA reads TGTGCTCTTGGGGAACTACCCGAGGGGTTCTACACCGATAAACTCATCTTT. This sequence encodes CALGELPEGFYTDKLIF.

The CDR3 region is CACDTGGYTDKLIF. The CDR3 DNA reads TGTGCCTGTGACACTGGGGGGTACACCGATAAACTCATCTTT. The chain combines TRDV2 with TRDJ1; possibly TRDD3 for D (6 bases). Germline-derived CDR1 and CDR2 are GEAIGNYY and EKD. Trimming cost V 1 base and J 0 bases, with 8 bases left between them. The CDR3 is made up of 14 amino acids.

This clone is classed as large. CDR3 region: CAYRSAFTLFPYAPILLGDTADKLIF. CDR3 DNA sequence: TGTGCTTATAGGAGCGCGTTTACTCTTTTTCCTTACGCACCTATCTTACTGGGGGATACGGCCGATAAACTCATCTTT. The genes are TRAV38-2/DV8 and TRDJ1, with 13 bases lining up with TRDD3. From germline, CDR1 is TSESDYY and CDR2 QEAYKQQN. V gave up 0 bases and J gave up 3 bases; unmatched junction bases: 32. This CDR3 comprises 26 residues.

This clone is judged medium-sized (0.01 to 0.1%). This chain uses TRAV29/DV5 with TRDJ1, with 8 bases lining up with TRDD3. The trim removed 0 bases at V and 8 bases at J, leaving 15 bases unmatched. Germline lookup yields CDR1 NSMFDY and CDR2 ISSIKDK. This CDR3 spans 16 amino acids. The CDR3 loop is CAASEIRWGMDYKLIF. CDR3 DNA: TGTGCAGCAAGCGAAATTAGATGGGGGATGGATTACAAACTCATCTTT.

This sequence joins TRDV3 and TRDJ1; 7 bases line up with TRDD3. Matching the DNA to germline supplied the J gene, which TCRdb does not give. Germline CDR1 and CDR2: TVYSNPD and GDNSRS (reference sequence). The CDR3 runs to 20 residues. The V gene end was trimmed by 3 bases and the J gene end by 0 bases; junction bases not matched to a gene: 25. This CDR3 is CAFKRRVRRAGGAYTDKLIF. As DNA, the CDR3 is TGTGCCTTCAAACGAAGAGTTCGACGGGCTGGGGGGGCTTACACCGATAAACTCATCTTT.

This clone was recorded a few times. A much larger clone differs by one base, so this may be a read error. The chain has TRDV2 and TRDJ1; possible D gene TRDD3, 5 bases. TCRdb is silent on the J gene; assignment here came from matching the DNA to germline. Trimming shortened V by 0 bases and J by 0 bases, and 25 bases separated the two germline ends. Germline CDR1 and CDR2: GEAIGNYY and EKD. The CDR3 totals 20 residues. The CDR3 loop reads CACDTKGLGYCGPDTDKLIF. CDR3 bases: TGTGCCTGTGACACCAAAGGCCTGGGCTACTGTGGACCCGACACCGATAAACTCATCTTT.

This clone ranks as medium-sized. The chain combines TRDV1 with TRDJ1; 10 bases are shared with TRDD3. The CDR3 loop spans 28 amino acids. V shed 3 bases and J 0 bases; nucleotides not matched to a gene: 40. Germline-derived CDR1 and CDR2 are TSWWSYY and QGS. The DNA of the CDR3 is TGTGCTCTTGGGGATCCTATGAATTCACTACCCGATACGTACTGGGGGATCTCCCACTTCCCTCACACCGATAAACTCATCTTT. It encodes CALGDPMNSLPDTYWGISHFPHTDKLIF.

The chain links TRDV2 to TRDJ3; 9 positions match TRDD3. The J gene was not available in TCRdb and was assigned here by matching the DNA to germline segments. The CDR3 loop spans 23 amino acids. J was trimmed by 0 bases and V by 3 bases; bases with no gene match: 20. Germline V lookup: CDR1 GEAIGNYY, CDR2 EKD. Here the CDR3 DNA reads TGTGCCTGTGACCTCCTCGATGGTGGGGGATATCCTACTAGCTCCTGGGACACCCGACAGATGTTTTTC. It specifies CACDLLDGGGYPTSSWDTRQMFF.

V usage is TRDV1 and J usage is TRDJ1; 7 bases map to TRDD3. Here the J gene came from matching the DNA to germline, since TCRdb omits it. CDR1 TSWWSYY and CDR2 QGS come from the germline V gene. Unmatched junction bases numbered 18, after V lost 0 bases and J lost 5 bases. This CDR3 contains 19 residues. CDR3 residues: CALGELGWRGIPLRDKLIF. Written as DNA, the CDR3 is TGTGCTCTTGGGGAACTCGGGTGGAGGGGGATCCCCCTCCGTGATAAACTCATCTTT.

This clone is labeled medium-sized. The chain is built from TRDV1 and TRDJ1; 12 bases fit TRDD3. The length of the CDR3 is 24 residues. With 0 bases clipped from V and 9 bases from J, the junction kept 32 bases outside the gene matches. Germline V gene data show CDR1 as TSWWSYY and CDR2 as QGS. The CDR3 is CALGELKAPNFPRYWGIPLGQLIF. The CDR3 DNA is TGTGCTCTTGGGGAACTTAAGGCTCCAAACTTCCCACGCTACTGGGGGATACCGCTGGGGCAACTCATCTTT.

This clone rates as large. The chain links TRDV1 to TRDJ1; 9 bases line up with TRDD3. The CDR3 runs to 20 residues. Trimming at V came to 4 bases and at J to 0 bases, leaving 18 bases not matched to a gene. Germline V CDR1 and CDR2: TSWWSYY, QGS. For the CDR3, the DNA is TGTGCTCTTGGGGGAACGTGGACTGGGGGACCTAGAGAGTACACCGATAAACTCATCTTT. It codes for CALGGTWTGGPREYTDKLIF.

The V gene is TRDV1, the J gene TRDJ1, with no clear D. CDR1 TSWWSYY and CDR2 QGS come from the germline V gene. Trimming removed 1 base at V and 2 bases at J, with 8 bases between. The CDR3 loop spans 14 amino acids. In DNA form, the CDR3 reads TGTGCTCTTGGGGAACATGAGGGAACCGATAAACTCATCTTT. This codes for CALGEHEGTDKLIF.

This clone ranks as large. V and J are TRDV1 and TRDJ1, with D perhaps TRDD3 (5 bases). The germline gives CDR1 TSWWSYY, CDR2 QGS. V lost 0 bases, J lost 0 bases, and 14 bases lay in between. This CDR3 spans 17 amino acids. The CDR3 coding sequence is TGTGCTCTTGGGGAACTACCCGGGGGGTTCTACACCGATAAACTCATCTTT. This translates into CALGELPGGFYTDKLIF.

This chain joins TRDV2 and TRDJ1, with 12 bases aligning to TRDD3. Germline CDR1 GEAIGNYY, CDR2 EKD. The CDR3 is 22 residues long. Trimming removed 4 bases from V and 1 base from J; junction bases left unmatched: 24. The CDR3: CACEATDFLNGTGGYSTDKLIF. CDR3 DNA sequence: TGTGCCTGTGAAGCTACGGATTTCCTAAACGGTACTGGGGGATACTCCACCGATAAACTCATCTTT.

This clone is large by share. The chain employs TRDV1 and TRDJ1; 9 positions match TRDD3. Germline CDR1 TSWWSYY, CDR2 QGS. The CDR3 is made up of 19 amino acids. J lost 1 base, V lost 5 bases, and 17 bases had no gene match. Here the CDR3 reads CALGPTWVLGDRGTDKLIF. CDR3 nucleotides: TGTGCTCTTGGGCCAACTTGGGTGTTGGGGGATAGGGGCACCGATAAACTCATCTTT.

This clone is medium-sized (0.01 to 0.1%) by share. The genes are TRDV1 and TRDJ1; no definite D call. The germline V and J ends were trimmed by 0 bases and 7 bases, with 6 bases remaining between them. Germline loops: CDR1 TSWWSYY, CDR2 QGS. The CDR3 spans 12 residues. CDR3 sequence reads: CALGELPLKLIF. The CDR3 DNA follows: TGTGCTCTTGGGGAACTTCCCCTTAAACTCATCTTT.